The 7 T cell receptor beta chains given below trace back to one sample, sequenced in a study of CD8+CD57+ T cells in acquired aplastic anemia. Genomic DNA served as template for TCR beta VDJ and CDR3 profiling. One entry per CDR3 protein, called by TCRdb with MiXCR from the reads. The repertoire holds hundreds of thousands of distinct CDR3 sequences, with approximately 70% as singletons. The sample was sorted CD4+, CD8+, or CD8+CD57+ T cells (not recorded which) from PBMCs. The receptor set was obtained from a human donor in good health, serving as a control.

The V and J genes are TRBV7-3 and TRBJ2-1; D call uncertain. The DNA matches TRBJ2-7 better at its end, which makes the J call doubtful. The CDR3 loop spans 14 amino acids. CDR1 and CDR2 from the germline V gene are SGHTA and FQGTGA. Here the CDR3 reads CASSPLDVGNEQYF. The CDR3 DNA sequence: TGTGCCAGCAGCCCCCTGGACGTGGGGAATGAGCAGTACTTC.

As to this clonotype: Sequence at one end of the junction differs from germline and may be a read error. This rearrangement joins TRBV20-1 to TRBJ2-3; TRBD1 aligns across 9 bases. This CDR3 comprises 15 residues. Germline V gene lookup returns CDR1 DFQATT and CDR2 SNEGSKA (reference sequence). The chain's CDR3 is CSAREGTGSKDTQYF. CDR3 in DNA: TGCAGTGCCAGAGAAGGGACAGGGAGCAAAGATACGCAGTATTTT.

With respect to this clonotype: It may be a read error: a sequence one base away is much more abundant. The V gene is TRBV20-1, the J gene TRBJ2-1; D may correspond to TRBD1 or TRBD2 (6 bases each). The V end lost 6 bases, the J end lost 3 bases, and 18 bases lay between the germline ends. The germline V gene has CDR1 DFQATT and CDR2 SNEGSKA (reference sequence). The CDR3 is 15 residues long. CDR3 bases: TGCAGTGCCTACCCCTCCGGGGGCCGCTACAATGAGCAGTTCTTC. Protein sequence: CSAYPSGGRYNEQFF.

The chain has TRBV7-2 and TRBJ2-7; D is perhaps TRBD2 (5 bases). Germline CDR1 reads SGHTA; CDR2 reads FQGNSA. The length of the CDR3 is 13 residues. The germline V and J ends were trimmed by 5 bases and 13 bases, with 21 bases remaining between them. CDR3 residues: CASSLGRTHYGYF. CDR3 sequence (DNA): TGTGCCAGCAGCCTGGGAAGGACTCACTATGGCTACTTC.

This sequence joins TRBV7-4 and TRBJ2-5; 7 bases agree with TRBD1. There are 15 residues in the CDR3. CDR1 and CDR2 (germline): SGHVT, SQSDAQ. V lost 4 bases, J lost 14 bases, and 19 bases stayed unmatched. CDR3 in amino acids: CASSSCPKTGPMAYF. In nucleotides, the CDR3 is TGTGCCAGCAGCTCGTGCCCCAAGACAGGGCCTATGGCTTACTTC.

The chain employs TRBV7-2 and TRBJ2-5, with 11 positions matching TRBD1. Germline CDR1 is SGHTA and CDR2 is FQGNSA. The junction had 13 bases not matched to a gene; V was cut back by 2 bases and J by 11 bases. The CDR3 is 16 amino acids. This CDR3 is CASSLRDTGQGAMQYF. In nucleotides, the CDR3 is TGTGCCAGCAGCTTACGGGACACTGGACAGGGGGCTATGCAGTACTTC.

For this clonotype: Mismatch with germline at one junction end may stem from a read error. The CDR3 DNA is TGCAGTGCTAGAGACGGGGACAGGGACACAGGTACGCAGTATTTT. Protein product: CSARDGDRDTGTQYF. The chain recombines TRBV20-1 with TRBJ2-3, with 9 bases fitting TRBD1. The CDR3 has 15 amino acids. Germline V lookup: CDR1 DFQATT, CDR2 SNEGSKA (reference sequence).